A selection of T cell receptor beta chains follows, all from one sample in a study of regulatory T cells in long-lasting Graves disease. TCRdb analysed the multiplex PCR reads with MiXCR anew, one entry per CDR3 protein. This table holds 600,000 to 850,000 distinct CDR3 sequences, 25% to 35% found once. This specimen was peripheral blood mononuclear cells (PBMCs), taken when the disease was refractory, from a patient treated with antithyroid drugs. The receptors here all came from a female donor with Graves disease. Both conserved end residues are part of each CDR3. Fields, in order: clone size, V gene, D gene, J gene, CDR3 protein, CDR3 DNA. The D gene is left open where the match is weak. Part of the rows lack a size; the others show once, few, many or a class for expanded clones.

>.|TRBV20-1|.|TRBJ2-5
CSASLARGGSETQYF
TGCAGTGCTAGTCTGGCTAGAGGGGGGTCAGAGACCCAGTACTTC
>few|TRBV9|.|TRBJ1-4
CASTKGLDNEKLFF
TGTGCCAGCACTAAGGGGCTCGACAATGAAAAACTGTTTTTT
>few|TRBV6-1|.|TRBJ2-7
CASSPKGSAYEQYF
TGTGCCAGCAGTCCCAAGGGGAGTGCCTACGAGCAGTACTTC
>once|TRBV10-3|TRBD1|TRBJ1-1
CAISESRGQGQAFF
TGTGCCATCAGTGAGTCGAGGGGACAGGGTCAGGCTTTCTTT
>.|TRBV7-9|.|TRBJ1-5
CATSQDSNQPQHF
TGTGCCACCTCGCAGGATAGCAATCAGCCCCAGCATTTT
>.|TRBV11-2|.|TRBJ1-5
CASSSSRGGQPQHF
TGTGCCAGCAGCTCCTCCCGAGGAGGTCAGCCCCAGCATTTT
>.|TRBV28|TRBD1|TRBJ1-5
CASSPPRTGQNQPQHF
TGTGCCAGCAGCCCACCCCGGACAGGGCAGAATCAGCCCCAGCATTTT
>few|TRBV19|.|TRBJ1-2
CASSIGPRRGYTF
TGTGCCAGTAGTATAGGACCAAGGCGCGGCTACACCTTC
>.|TRBV19|TRBD1|TRBJ2-7
CASSTRQGGSYEQYF
TGTGCCAGTAGTACCAGACAGGGTGGCTCCTACGAGCAGTACTTC
>.|TRBV28|.|TRBJ1-2
CANSSGGSNYGYTF
TGTGCCAACAGTTCGGGTGGAAGTAACTATGGCTACACCTTC
>.|TRBV7-9|.|TRBJ1-2
CASSLAEANGYTF
TGTGCCAGCAGCTTAGCGGAGGCGAATGGCTACACCTTC
>.|TRBV20-1|TRBD2|TRBJ2-7
CSAKAGGPYEQYF
TGCAGTGCTAAAGCGGGAGGGCCTTACGAGCAGTACTTC
>.|TRBV10-3|.|TRBJ2-2
CAIRKTGDTGELFF
TGTGCCATAAGGAAGACAGGTGACACCGGGGAGCTGTTTTTT
>.|TRBV5-1|.|TRBJ2-6
CASGDSGANVLTF
TGCGCCAGCGGCGACTCTGGGGCCAACGTCCTGACTTTC
>many|TRBV6-1|TRBD1|TRBJ2-2
CASRRGQGLVRELFF
TGTGCCAGCAGACGGGGACAGGGGTTGGTCCGGGAGCTGTTTTTT